This T cell receptor (beta chain) was sequenced in a study of control samples from healthy donors and cancer patients. The V and J ends lost 1 base and 0 bases respectively, with 1 base between them. Per germline, CDR1 MNHNS and CDR2 SASEGT. This CDR3 spans 14 amino acids. TCRdb keeps only in-frame clones here, not all; method: immunoSEQ multiplex PCR. The sample lists around 120,000 clones, about 92% occurring once. This clonotype was sampled from a man aged 50 to 59 with head and neck cancer. The sequencing input was PBMCs. The V and J genes are TRBV6-1 and TRBJ1-6, with no clear D. This CDR3 reads CASSEGSYNSPLHF. The CDR3 DNA reads as TGTGCCAGCAGTGAAGGCTCCTATAATTCACCCCTCCACTTT.